This passage covers 20 T cell receptor beta chains from one sample sequenced in a study of cytomegalovirus exposure and HLA in healthy donors. This table comes from immunoSEQ multiplex PCR, and its TCRdb copy is limited to in-frame clones, with some not included. The table includes approximately 270,000 clones, 70% to 90% detected once. The sample consisted of PBMCs. The receptors come from a woman aged 18-29 years in good health and CMV-seronegative.

In DNA form, the CDR3 reads TGTGCCAGCAGCTTGTCTCAGAATGGCTACACCTTC. Protein product: CASSLSQNGYTF. The rearrangement links TRBV7-9 to TRBJ1-2, with D hard to call. V dropped 3 bases and J dropped 6 bases, with 8 bases sitting between them. This CDR3 region has 12 residues. CDR1 SEHNR and CDR2 FQNEAQ come from the germline V gene (reference sequence). Drawing the rest from reference TRBV7-9 and TRBJ1-2, the complete variable domain is DTGVSQNPRHKITKRGQNVTFRCDPISEHNRLYWYRQTLGQGPEFLTYFQNEAQLEKSRLLSDRFSAERPKGSFSTLEIQRTEQGDSAMYLCASSLSQNGYTFGSGTRLTVV.

This rearrangement joins TRBV2 to TRBJ2-7, with D possibly being TRBD1 (6 bases). The CDR3 has 11 amino acids. Looked up from germline, CDR1 is SNHLY and CDR2 is FYNNEI. The V end lost 10 bases, the J end lost 1 base, and 8 bases lay between the germline ends. The CDR3 is CATGTSYEQYF. The CDR3 coding sequence is TGTGCCACGGGGACATCCTACGAGCAGTACTTC.

CDR3 residues: CASSLPGSYNEQFF. The CDR3 nucleotides read TGTGCCAGCAGCTTGCCCGGTTCCTACAATGAGCAGTTCTTC. The genes are TRBV5-4 and TRBJ2-1; D remains unclear. The CDR3 runs 14 residues. CDR1 and CDR2 from the germline V gene are SGHNT and YYREEE (reference sequence). Between the trimmed V and J ends, which lost 1 base and 1 base, there was a span of 6 bases. The full variable domain, in which reference TRBV5-4 and TRBJ2-1 provide the parts outside the CDR3, is ETGVTQSPTHLIKTRGQQVTLRCSSQSGHNTVSWYQQALGQGPQFIFQYYREEENGRGNFPPRFSGLQFPNYSSELNVNALELDDSALYLCASSLPGSYNEQFFGPGTRLTVL.

The chain carries TRBV28 and TRBJ1-5; TRBD1 aligns across 8 bases. Germline loops: CDR1 MDHEN, CDR2 SYDVKM. V shed 5 bases and J 5 bases; nucleotides not matched to a gene: 8. The CDR3 is made up of 15 amino acids. Here the CDR3 reads CASSPTGQGDQPQHF. As DNA, the CDR3 is TGTGCCAGCAGTCCCACCGGACAGGGAGATCAGCCCCAGCATTTT.

The CDR3 coding sequence is TGTGCCAGCAGCTTAGTCGGACAGGGGGCGCTTGAGACCCAGTACTTC. Its protein is CASSLVGQGALETQYF. The chain couples TRBV7-2 to TRBJ2-5; 11 nucleotides agree with TRBD1. J lost 5 bases, V lost 1 base, and 6 bases had no gene match. There are 16 residues in the CDR3. Germline V gene data show CDR1 as SGHTA and CDR2 as FQGNSA.

V is TRBV29-1 and J is TRBJ1-3; the D gene is possibly TRBD1 (6 bases). The germline V gene has CDR1 SQVTM and CDR2 ANQGSEA. The CDR3 sequence is 14 residues long. The V and J ends lost 3 bases and 3 bases respectively, with 12 bases between them. CDR3 amino acids: CSVEKDSIGNTIYF. Written as DNA, the CDR3 is TGCAGCGTTGAGAAGGACAGCATTGGAAACACCATATATTTT.

The rearrangement joins TRBV28 to TRBJ2-7; 9 bases align to TRBD2. CDR3 length equals 16 residues. Germline V gene sequence: CDR1 MDHEN, CDR2 SYDVKM. V shed 2 bases and J 4 bases; nucleotides not matched to a gene: 9. The CDR3 bases are TGTGCCAGCAGTTTAAATTTGCGGGGGGGCTATTACGAGCAGTACTTC. Translation gives CASSLNLRGGYYEQYF.

A single count supports this clone. The CDR3 loop is CASSEEGGRRGDTQYF. The CDR3 DNA is TGTGCCAGCAGCGAGGAAGGTGGCAGGAGGGGAGATACGCAGTATTTT. The chain has TRBV9 and TRBJ2-3; the D gene is possibly TRBD2 (6 bases). Trimming stripped 3 bases from V and 5 bases from J, with 19 bases between. Germline CDR1 is SGDLS and CDR2 is YYNGEE. The CDR3 is 16 residues long.

The V and J genes are TRBV5-1 and TRBJ2-1; 7 bases line up with TRBD2. V dropped 0 bases and J dropped 2; count of bases not matched to a gene: 2. The germline V gene encodes CDR1 SGHRS and CDR2 YFSETQ. This CDR3 comprises 15 residues. The DNA of the CDR3 is TGCGCCAGCAGCTTGGGAGCGGGGCCCTACAATGAGCAGTTCTTC. Protein sequence: CASSLGAGPYNEQFF.

CDR3 sequence: CASKQEGGYTF. CDR3 DNA sequence: TGTGCCAGCAAGCAGGAGGGTGGCTACACCTTC. The rearrangement joins TRBV2 to TRBJ1-2; D is unresolved. The CDR3 covers 11 residues. The V and J ends lost 7 bases and 7 bases respectively, with 10 bases between them. CDR1 is SNHLY and CDR2 is FYNNEI in the germline V gene.

This chain links TRBV11-3 with TRBJ2-1; a possible D gene is TRBD2 (6 bases). Trimming stripped 6 bases from V and 3 bases from J, with 6 bases between. The germline gives CDR1 SGHNT, CDR2 YENEEA. This CDR3 comprises 12 residues. The CDR3 region is CASRDYYNEQFF. In nucleotides, the CDR3 is TGTGCCAGCAGGGACTACTACAATGAGCAGTTCTTC.

This clone was found once. This sequence joins TRBV6-1 and TRBJ2-2, with 14 bases that match TRBD2. The CDR3 sequence is 18 residues long. Germline trimming cut 0 bases from V and 4 bases from J; bases unmatched to any gene: 4. Germline V gives CDR1 MNHNS, CDR2 SASEGT. CDR3 nucleotide sequence: TGTGCCAGCAGTGAAGCAGGACTAGCGGGAGGCCCCACCGGGGAGCTGTTTTTT. Encoded protein: CASSEAGLAGGPTGELFF.

A single count supports this clone. The rearrangement uses TRBV27 and TRBJ2-7, with TRBD2 identical over 13 bases. Matching the DNA end better, TRBJ2-1 makes the J call doubtful. This CDR3 has 16 amino acids. Germline V gene data show CDR1 as MNHEY and CDR2 as SMNVEV (reference sequence). For the CDR3, the DNA is TGTGCCAGCAGCACCCAACTAGCGGGAGGGCCGGATGAGCAGTTCTTC. It is translated as CASSTQLAGGPDEQFF.

This sequence joins TRBV4-3 and TRBJ2-2; tentative D call: TRBD1 (5 bases). V lost 2 bases and J 1 base, leaving 11 bases between the germline ends. Germline values: CDR1 LGHNA, CDR2 YSLEER. CDR3 length equals 16 residues. For the CDR3, the DNA is TGCGCCAGCAGCCAACCAGGGTTGTTGAACACCGGGGAGCTGTTTTTT. It yields the protein CASSQPGLLNTGELFF.

V usage is TRBV11-2 and J usage is TRBJ2-6, with D hard to call. Germline V gene lookup returns CDR1 SGHAT and CDR2 FQNNGV. Trimming shortened V by 0 bases and J by 1 base, and 13 bases separated the two germline ends. The length of the CDR3 is 18 residues. The CDR3 DNA sequence: TGTGCCAGCAGCTTAGATTTTGGGCAGAGTTCTGGGGCCAACGTCCTGACTTTC. Its protein product is CASSLDFGQSSGANVLTF.

The rearrangement links TRBV28 to TRBJ2-7; TRBD1 aligns across 7 bases. The CDR3 has 16 amino acids. The V gene end was trimmed by 7 bases and the J gene end by 7 bases; junction bases not matched to a gene: 19. Germline CDR1 reads MDHEN; CDR2 reads SYDVKM. CDR3 nucleotide sequence: TGTGCCAGCACTCACTATCCGGGACAGAGAACAGGGGAGCAGTACTTC. This encodes CASTHYPGQRTGEQYF.

The genes are TRBV28 and TRBJ1-5; D possibly corresponds to TRBD1 (5 bases). Germline V CDR1 and CDR2: MDHEN, SYDVKM. Trimming stripped 8 bases from V and 2 bases from J, with 10 bases between. This CDR3 is built from 13 residues. The CDR3 DNA reads TGTGCCAGCGGGGGGTTAGGCAATCAGCCCCAGCATTTT. Its translation is CASGGLGNQPQHF.

The chain is built from TRBV2 and TRBJ2-5, with D perhaps matching TRBD2 (6 bases). The V and J ends lost 4 bases and 5 bases respectively, with 11 bases between them. Germline V CDR1 and CDR2: SNHLY, FYNNEI. The length of the CDR3 is 13 residues. The CDR3 coding sequence is TGTGCCAGCAGTGCATGGGGGGTGGAGACCCAGTACTTC. Protein sequence: CASSAWGVETQYF.

Regarding this clone: Additional DNA sequences in this sample encode the identical CDR3. The CDR3 is CASSVGGGDYGYTF. The CDR3 region has the DNA TGTGCCAGCAGCGTAGGGGGCGGAGACTATGGCTACACCTTC. The chain couples TRBV9 to TRBJ1-2; D is possibly TRBD1 (5 bases). This CDR3 has 14 amino acids. The ends were cut back, 0 bases at V and 3 bases at J, with 9 bases in the middle. The germline gives CDR1 SGDLS, CDR2 YYNGEE.

The chain has TRBV9 and TRBJ1-6; perhaps TRBD1 as D (5 bases). Trimming cost V 7 bases and J 9 bases, with 17 bases left between them. Germline V gene lookup returns CDR1 SGDLS and CDR2 YYNGEE. This CDR3 is 14 amino acids long. CDR3 nucleotides: TGTGCCAGCCGTTCGGAGTCAGGGTCTTCACCCCTCCACTTT. This sequence encodes CASRSESGSSPLHF. The variable domain in full, completed from reference TRBV9 and TRBJ1-6, reads DSGVTQTPKHLITATGQRVTLRCSPRSGDLSVYWYQQSLDQGLQFLIQYYNGEERAKGNILERFSAQQFPDLHSELNLSSLELGDSALYFCASRSESGSSPLHFGNGTRLTVT.